The clone carrying this T cell receptor (beta chain) was seen many times. What it binds is not known. One entry per CDR3 protein, called by TCRdb with MiXCR from the RACE reads. Among more than 75,000 distinct CDR3 sequences listed, roughly a tenth were seen once. V dropped 5 bases and J dropped 8 bases, with 16 bases sitting between them. Germline V CDR1 and CDR2: LNHDA, SQIVND (reference sequence). The length of the CDR3 is 14 residues. The data originate from a study of human T cells and chemical hapten exposure. Study-level background: The patients, most of them female, presented with alopecia areata, totalis or universalis. Per-sample variation in TCR yield stemmed mainly from small pooled library volume differences. Study-level findings and limits: Expanded TCRs clustered into significantly more large CDR3 similarity groups than controls, the analysis revealed.

Time point defined: patch test 2, 6 weeks after DPC sensitization. Regarding treatment: therapeutic diphenylcyclopropenone sensitization with weekly scalp DPC. The rearrangement joins TRBV19 to TRBJ2-4; no firm D call. The sample here was whole blood, taken in connection with sensitization to the hapten diphenylcyclopropenone (DPC). The sequence derives from a woman aged 30 to 39 with alopecia areata. Some clones in this sample may be carry-over from other donors' samples. CDR3: CASSGLGINDIQYF. As DNA, the CDR3 is TGTGCCAGTAGTGGTTTGGGAATAAATGACATTCAGTACTTC.